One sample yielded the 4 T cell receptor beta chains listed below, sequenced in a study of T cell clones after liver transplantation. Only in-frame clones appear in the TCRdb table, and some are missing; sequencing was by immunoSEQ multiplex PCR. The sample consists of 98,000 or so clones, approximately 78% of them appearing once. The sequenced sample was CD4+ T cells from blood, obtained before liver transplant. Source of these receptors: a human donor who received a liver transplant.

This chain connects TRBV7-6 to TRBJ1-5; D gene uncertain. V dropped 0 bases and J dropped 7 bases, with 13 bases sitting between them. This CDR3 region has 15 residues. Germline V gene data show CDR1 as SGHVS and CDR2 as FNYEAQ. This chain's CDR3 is CASSLATGEGQPQHF. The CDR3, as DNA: TGTGCCAGCAGCTTAGCGACCGGGGAGGGACAGCCCCAGCATTTT.

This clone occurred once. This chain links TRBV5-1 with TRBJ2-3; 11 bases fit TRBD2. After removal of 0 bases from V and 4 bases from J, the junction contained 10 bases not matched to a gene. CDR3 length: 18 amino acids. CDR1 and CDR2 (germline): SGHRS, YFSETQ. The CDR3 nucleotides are TGCGCCAGCAGCTTGGCCATGGGTAGCGGGGGGGCCGCAGATACGCAGTATTTT. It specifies CASSLAMGSGGAADTQYF.

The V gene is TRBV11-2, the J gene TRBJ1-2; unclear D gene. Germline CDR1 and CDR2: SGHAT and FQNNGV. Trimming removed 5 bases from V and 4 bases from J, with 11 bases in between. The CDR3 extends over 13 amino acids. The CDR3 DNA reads TGTGCCAGCAGCCCAGGACTACGCTATGGCTACACCTTC. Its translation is CASSPGLRYGYTF.

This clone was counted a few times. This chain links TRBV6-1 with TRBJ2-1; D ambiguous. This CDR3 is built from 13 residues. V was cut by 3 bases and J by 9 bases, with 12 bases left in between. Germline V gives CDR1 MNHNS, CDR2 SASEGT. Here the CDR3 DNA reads TGTGCCAGCAGTGAGGTAGTCCGGAGTGAGCAGTTCTTC. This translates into CASSEVVRSEQFF.